Listed here are 25 T cell receptor beta chains from one sample, sequenced in a study of blood T cells in healthy people across ages. Alongside a J-beta primer mix, a sample-barcoded 5' primer served in a second PCR lasting 7 to 11 cycles. TCRdb re-analysed the 5' RACE reads in MiXCR, keeping a single row per CDR3 protein. The sample records 1.5 million to 2 million distinct CDR3 sequences, roughly 27% being singletons. The sequencing sample was made of blood. The receptors originated from a woman in her twenties or thirties in good health.

The rearrangement links TRBV3-1 to TRBJ2-1, with D unclear. The CDR3 has 15 residues. Trimming removed 4 bases at V and 0 bases at J, with 10 bases between. The germline gives CDR1 LGHDT, CDR2 YNNKEL (reference sequence). DNA of the CDR3: TGTGCCAGCAGCCCAGTTATCTCCTCCTACAATGAGCAGTTCTTC. This sequence encodes CASSPVISSYNEQFF.

This clonotype was seen more than once but under ten times. The chain carries TRBV10-1 and TRBJ2-1; D gene uncertain. CDR1 is WNHNN and CDR2 is SYGVQD in the germline V gene (reference sequence). Trimming took off 7 bases at V and 8 bases at J, with 9 bases between the two ends. CDR3 length equals 11 residues. CDR3 nucleotide sequence: TGCGCCAGCACCCGAATCCATGAGCAGTTCTTC. This gives the protein CASTRIHEQFF.

The table lists this clonotype with a few counts. The V and J genes are TRBV2 and TRBJ2-3; TRBD2 might be the D (5 bases). Trimming took off 4 bases at V and 2 bases at J, with 10 bases between the two ends. This CDR3 comprises 14 residues. Germline V gives CDR1 SNHLY, CDR2 FYNNEI. In DNA, the CDR3 is TGTGCCAGCAGTGGGAGGACCTCCACAGATACGCAGTATTTT. This sequence encodes CASSGRTSTDTQYF.

This chain connects TRBV7-9 to TRBJ1-1; 7 bases agree with TRBD1. The ends lost 5 bases at V and 3 bases at J; junction bases unmatched: 3. CDR3 length: 13 amino acids. CDR1 is SEHNR and CDR2 is FQNEAQ in the germline V gene (reference sequence). The CDR3: CASSITGDTEAFF. DNA for the CDR3: TGTGCCAGCAGCATTACAGGGGACACTGAAGCTTTCTTT.

This clonotype has just a few counts. The chain uses TRBV20-1 and TRBJ2-7, with TRBD2 identical over 7 bases. The CDR3 runs 14 residues. Germline CDR1 reads DFQATT; CDR2 reads SNEGSKA (reference sequence). V was pared by 3 bases and J by 0 bases, with 5 bases of the junction left unmatched. This chain's CDR3 is CSASSGGSSYEQYF. CDR3 in DNA: TGCAGTGCTAGTTCTGGCGGGAGCTCCTACGAGCAGTACTTC.

This clonotype was observed a handful of times. This chain joins TRBV20-1 and TRBJ2-2, with 8 bases lining up with TRBD2. Germline trimming cut 3 bases from V and 3 bases from J; bases unmatched to any gene: 6. The CDR3 runs to 15 residues. Looked up from germline, CDR1 is DFQATT and CDR2 is SNEGSKA (reference sequence). CDR3 loop: CSARRRGVDTGELFF. The CDR3 DNA reads TGCAGTGCTAGGCGGCGGGGGGTAGACACCGGGGAGCTGTTTTTT.

V and J are TRBV12-3 or TRBV12-4 and TRBJ2-1, with TRBD2 matching over 10 bases. The V gene end was trimmed by 7 bases and the J gene end by 13 bases; junction bases not matched to a gene: 13. CDR3 length: 14 amino acids. The CDR3 protein is CASNSGTSVETQFF. The CDR3 DNA reads as TGTGCCAGCAACTCCGGGACTAGCGTAGAGACCCAGTTCTTC.

As for this clonotype: The junction differs from germline at one of its ends, possibly a read error. V usage is TRBV5-1 and J usage is TRBJ2-7; TRBD1 agrees at 9 bases. The CDR3 is 14 residues long. CDR1 is SGHRS and CDR2 is YFSETQ in the germline V gene. CDR3 protein: CASGLEGDRDMQYF. The CDR3 region has the DNA TGCGCCAGCGGCTTGGAAGGGGACAGGGATATGCAGTACTTC.

The chain joins TRBV4-3 to TRBJ2-6; no clear D. The CDR3 sequence is 16 residues long. Germline CDR1 and CDR2: LGHNA and YSLEER. V shed 0 bases and J shed 0 bases, with 6 bases lying between them. The CDR3 spells CASSQEHTSGANVLTF. The CDR3 coding sequence is TGCGCCAGCAGCCAAGAGCATACCTCTGGGGCCAACGTCCTGACTTTC.

The table lists this clonotype with a count of one. The CDR3 loop is CSARSGTLNTEAFF. The CDR3 DNA sequence: TGCAGTGCCAGATCTGGAACTTTGAACACTGAAGCTTTCTTT. The rearrangement uses TRBV20-1 and TRBJ1-1; no definite D call. The ends were cut back, 6 bases at V and 0 bases at J, with 14 bases in the middle. In germline, CDR1 is DFQATT, CDR2 SNEGSKA (reference sequence). The CDR3 sequence is 14 residues long.

The J gene is TRBJ1-6, the V gene TRBV12-3 or TRBV12-4; TRBD1 is a possible D gene (5 bases). The V end was cut by 7 bases, the J end by 8 bases, with 18 bases between. The CDR3 is made up of 15 amino acids. The chain's CDR3 is CASTEGQGRYSPLHF. CDR3 DNA sequence: TGTGCCAGCACCGAGGGGCAGGGACGATATTCACCCCTCCACTTT.

At least ten counts were recorded for this clonotype. The V and J genes are TRBV4-3 and TRBJ2-3, with 9 bases matching TRBD2. The CDR3 contains 17 residues. Trimming removed 4 bases from V and 6 bases from J; junction bases left unmatched: 14. Germline CDR1 is LGHNA and CDR2 is YSLEER. The CDR3 protein is CASSPGVVSGSMDTQYF. The CDR3 DNA reads TGCGCCAGCAGCCCTGGGGTGGTTAGCGGGAGCATGGATACGCAGTATTTT.

The chain uses TRBV24-1 and TRBJ2-2; D uncertain. The ends were cut back, 3 bases at V and 3 bases at J, with 13 bases in the middle. Germline loops: CDR1 KGHDR, CDR2 SFDVKD. The CDR3 loop spans 16 amino acids. The CDR3 sequence: CATSDPPTRDTGELFF. CDR3 coding DNA: TGTGCCACCAGTGATCCCCCGACTCGTGACACCGGGGAGCTGTTTTTT.

This clonotype was detected a few times. The chain is built from TRBV20-1 and TRBJ2-5; 11 bases line up with TRBD1. Per germline, CDR1 DFQATT and CDR2 SNEGSKA (reference sequence). The CDR3 extends over 13 amino acids. With 3 bases clipped from V and 4 bases from J, the junction kept 1 base outside the gene matches. This chain's CDR3 is CSARDRGPETQYF. Here the CDR3 DNA reads TGCAGTGCTAGGGACAGGGGGCCAGAGACCCAGTACTTC.

This chain connects TRBV6-5 to TRBJ2-1, with D unclear. V lost 0 bases and J 4 bases, leaving 10 bases between the germline ends. The CDR3 sequence is 15 residues long. Germline V gene lookup returns CDR1 MNHEY and CDR2 SVGAGI. DNA of the CDR3: TGTGCCAGCAGTTACTCAGGGTTCGGGTACAATGAGCAGTTCTTC. This codes for CASSYSGFGYNEQFF.

The gene calls are TRBV10-3 and TRBJ1-4; D not resolved. Trimming pared 3 bases from V and 0 bases from J, leaving 11 bases between. Per the germline V gene, CDR1 is ENHRY and CDR2 is SYGVKD. The CDR3 has 16 amino acids. The CDR3 is CAISEFPDATNEKLFF. The DNA for the CDR3 is TGTGCCATCAGTGAATTTCCCGACGCAACTAATGAAAAACTGTTTTTT.

This clonotype was seen a handful of times. The genes are TRBV25-1 and TRBJ1-4; 7 bases align to TRBD1. Trimming cost V 1 base and J 8 bases; bases outside gene matches: 4. The CDR3 consists of 14 residues. The V gene's germline CDR1 is MGHDK and CDR2 SYGVNS. The CDR3 loop is CASSESTGREKLFF. Here the CDR3 DNA reads TGTGCCAGCAGTGAATCGACAGGGAGGGAAAAACTGTTTTTT.

This clonotype appeared a single time. The V gene is TRBV10-1, the J gene TRBJ2-2; D is unclear. Germline assignment: CDR1 WNHNN and CDR2 SYGVQD (reference sequence). The CDR3 runs to 13 residues. V was clipped by 6 bases and J by 8 bases, with 13 bases between them. CDR3 region: CASSPAMRGELFF. The CDR3 DNA sequence: TGCGCCAGCAGCCCGGCTATGCGGGGGGAGCTGTTTTTT.

The chain uses TRBV5-1 and TRBJ2-1, with 8 bases fitting TRBD2. The V gene's germline CDR1 is SGHRS and CDR2 YFSETQ. Trimming took 0 bases from V and 3 from J; bases not matched to a gene: 5. This CDR3 is 16 amino acids long. The CDR3, as DNA: TGCGCCAGCAGCTTGGGATACAGCGGGGGCTACAATGAGCAGTTCTTC. Translated: CASSLGYSGGYNEQFF.

At least ten counts were recorded for this clonotype. The chain has TRBV6-7 and TRBJ2-7; 9 bases are shared with TRBD1. TRBV6-7 is assigned to the ORF class and has an uncertain function. This CDR3 is 16 amino acids long. Germline trimming cut 9 bases from V and 6 bases from J; bases unmatched to any gene: 18. DNA for the CDR3: TGTGCCAGATGGGGAGTCCGGGACAGGGCTTCGGGCGAGCAGTACTTC. Protein product: CARWGVRDRASGEQYF.

CDR3 sequence: CASRADNYGYTF. The CDR3 DNA reads TGTGCCAGCAGGGCGGATAACTATGGCTACACCTTC. V and J are TRBV12-3 or TRBV12-4 and TRBJ1-2; D is unclear. V dropped 6 bases and J dropped 1 base, with 6 bases sitting between them. The CDR3 contains 12 residues.

This chain joins TRBV2 and TRBJ1-1, with TRBD1 as a possible D gene (6 bases). The CDR3 covers 15 residues. Germline V gene lookup returns CDR1 SNHLY and CDR2 FYNNEI. V shed 4 bases and J shed 0 bases, with 12 bases lying between them. CDR3 bases: TGTGCCAGCAGTGTAGAACAGGGAATGAACACTGAAGCTTTCTTT. This sequence encodes CASSVEQGMNTEAFF. Filled out from reference TRBV2 and TRBJ1-1, the complete variable domain reads EPEVTQTPSHQVTQMGQEVILRCVPISNHLYFYWYRQILGQKVEFLVSFYNNEISEKSEIFDDQFSVERPDGSNFTLKIRSTKLEDSAMYFCASSVEQGMNTEAFFGQGTRLTVV.

This clonotype was counted at least ten times. For the CDR3, the DNA is TGTGCCAGCGGGGGTGCCAGGGGTGAGCAGTTCTTC. Translating gives CASGGARGEQFF. The chain recombines TRBV6-6 with TRBJ2-1; maybe TRBD1 (6 bases). The CDR3 is 12 amino acids. Trimming left V 8 bases short and J 9 bases short, with 14 bases between. The V gene's germline CDR1 is MNHNY and CDR2 SVGAGI (reference sequence).

This chain uses TRBV7-9 with TRBJ1-1; the match to TRBD1 covers 8 bases. The V segment lost 4 bases and the J segment 7 bases; nucleotides outside the gene matches: 5. The germline V gene encodes CDR1 SEHNR and CDR2 FQNEAQ (reference sequence). This CDR3 comprises 13 residues. The CDR3 DNA is TGTGCCAGCAGCTCCCAGGGGGCCATTGAAGCTTTCTTT. Protein sequence: CASSSQGAIEAFF.

This clonotype has ten or more counts. The rearrangement uses TRBV5-1 and TRBJ2-1; 7 nucleotides line up with TRBD2. V shed 6 bases and J 4 bases; nucleotides not matched to a gene: 7. The germline gives CDR1 SGHRS, CDR2 YFSETQ. This CDR3 comprises 14 residues. The CDR3 DNA sequence: TGCGCCAGCACACCGGGGGGTGGGTACAATGAGCAGTTCTTC. It encodes CASTPGGGYNEQFF.